This T cell receptor beta chain was identified in a study of blood T cell repertoires in COVID-19. At the level of the study: The cDNA or gDNA used as material had been derived from T cells, B-cell-depleted T cells, or PBMCs.

Looked up from germline, CDR1 is SGHRS and CDR2 is YFSETQ. The CDR3 has 14 residues. V was pared by 0 bases and J by 2 bases, with 8 bases between. Original handling: Reference gene primer amplification gave estimated nucleated cell counts. Assay used: immunoSEQ multiplex PCR; TCRdb lists only in-frame clones, some missing. V and J calls and clone size are as listed in that table; D and trimming were resolved from the DNA. The sample gives around 220,000 clones, roughly 82% of which show up once; 4.9% is in the top ten. The source is a woman aged 80 or older with active or convalescent COVID-19. Sequenced: peripheral blood. The rearrangement uses TRBV5-1 and TRBJ1-2; no reliable D call. CDR3 bases: TGCGCCAGCAGCTTGGACCCACAGAACTATGGCTACACCTTC. It translates to CASSLDPQNYGYTF.